The TCR beta chain described here comes from a study of blood T cell repertoires in COVID-19. On the study more broadly: The study drew acute and convalescent COVID-19 samples from the United States, Italy and Spain. T cells, B-cell-depleted T cells, or PBMCs provided the cDNA or gDNA that served as material.

Per the original data handling: Nucleated cell number was recorded as an estimate derived from reference gene primer amplification. This table comes from immunoSEQ multiplex PCR, and its TCRdb copy is limited to in-frame clones, with some not included. That table furnishes V, J and clone size, whereas the DNA furnished D and trimming. The sample includes about 170,000 clones, 80% to 85% of them seen just once. As to this clone: One end of the junction does not line up with germline, which may come from a read error.

CDR3 length: 15 residues. Germline CDR1 and CDR2: SSHAT and FNYEAQ (reference sequence). The sequence was obtained from a man between 18 and 29 years old with active or convalescent COVID-19. The gene calls are TRBV7-7 and TRBJ2-1; 14 bases fit TRBD2. Material for sequencing was peripheral blood. CDR3 nucleotides: TGTGCTAGCAGCTTGGGACTAGCGGGAGTCCATGAGCAGTTCTTC. As protein: CASSLGLAGVHEQFF.